This is a list of T cell receptor beta chains from one sample in a study of cytomegalovirus exposure and HLA in healthy donors. TCRdb's copy holds only in-frame clones and misses some; the assay was immunoSEQ multiplex PCR. The table has fewer than 120,000 clones, 75% to 90% seen once; the top ten hold 1.5% to 2%. Sequences were obtained from PBMCs. All receptors derive from a man aged 35-49 years in good health and CMV-seronegative. CDR3s include the opening cysteine and the closing phenylalanine or tryptophan. Fields, in order: J gene, clone size, D gene, V gene, CDR3 DNA, CDR3 protein. The D gene is left open where the match is weak. Clone sizes are given selectively: once, few, many, or a class where the clone is expanded.

j_call: TRBJ1-2; clone_size: NA; d_call: NA; v_call: TRBV5-4; cdr3_nt: TGTGCCAGCAGCTTAAGTACGGGTAACTATGGCTACACCTTC; cdr3_aa: CASSLSTGNYGYTF
j_call: TRBJ2-3; clone_size: NA; d_call: NA; v_call: TRBV5-4; cdr3_nt: TGTGCCAGCAGCTTGAACAGGGGGGGTTCAGATACGCAGTATTTT; cdr3_aa: CASSLNRGGSDTQYF
j_call: TRBJ2-5; clone_size: few; d_call: NA; v_call: TRBV27; cdr3_nt: TGTGCCAGCAGTTTTAGGGAGCAAGAGACCCAGTACTTC; cdr3_aa: CASSFREQETQYF
j_call: TRBJ1-1; clone_size: NA; d_call: TRBD1; v_call: TRBV7-9; cdr3_nt: TGTGCCAGCAGCAGAACAGGGGGTGAAGCTTTCTTT; cdr3_aa: CASSRTGGEAFF
j_call: TRBJ2-3; clone_size: NA; d_call: NA; v_call: TRBV29-1; cdr3_nt: TGCAGCTTCCAAAGCACAGATACGCAGTATTTT; cdr3_aa: CSFQSTDTQYF
j_call: TRBJ1-5; clone_size: NA; d_call: TRBD1; v_call: TRBV10-3; cdr3_nt: TGTGCCATCAGTGATTCGACAGGGAAGAGCAATCAGCCCCAGCATTTT; cdr3_aa: CAISDSTGKSNQPQHF
j_call: TRBJ2-3; clone_size: few; d_call: TRBD2; v_call: TRBV7-6; cdr3_nt: TGTGCCAGCAGCTTAGGGGCGGGGGGGGAGACAGATACGCAGTATTTT; cdr3_aa: CASSLGAGGETDTQYF
j_call: TRBJ2-7; clone_size: NA; d_call: TRBD1; v_call: TRBV6-5; cdr3_nt: TGTGCCAGCAGTTACCAGGACAGGAGGTACGAGCAGTACTTC; cdr3_aa: CASSYQDRRYEQYF
j_call: TRBJ1-2; clone_size: NA; d_call: TRBD1; v_call: TRBV6-5; cdr3_nt: TGTGCCAGCAGTTCGTCCGGGACAGCGGATGGCTACACCTTC; cdr3_aa: CASSSSGTADGYTF
j_call: TRBJ2-7; clone_size: NA; d_call: TRBD1; v_call: TRBV6-6; cdr3_nt: TGTGCCAGCAGGGACCCGGGACAGGGCCCCTACGAGCAGTACTTC; cdr3_aa: CASRDPGQGPYEQYF
j_call: TRBJ1-6; clone_size: NA; d_call: TRBD1; v_call: TRBV15; cdr3_nt: TGTGCCACCAGCAGAGTTTCGCTCGGGACAGGTAATTCACCCCTCCACTTT; cdr3_aa: CATSRVSLGTGNSPLHF
j_call: TRBJ2-3; clone_size: NA; d_call: TRBD1; v_call: TRBV2; cdr3_nt: TGTGCCAGCAGTGACTCGGAGACAGGGACAGATACGCAGTATTTT; cdr3_aa: CASSDSETGTDTQYF
j_call: TRBJ1-4; clone_size: NA; d_call: NA; v_call: TRBV6-5; cdr3_nt: TGTGCCAGCAGTTACGGGCAGTTTAATGAAAAACTGTTTTTT; cdr3_aa: CASSYGQFNEKLFF
j_call: TRBJ2-7; clone_size: NA; d_call: TRBD1; v_call: TRBV2; cdr3_nt: TGTGCCAGCAGCCTACAGGGGCACGAGCAGTACTTC; cdr3_aa: CASSLQGHEQYF
j_call: TRBJ2-5; clone_size: NA; d_call: NA; v_call: TRBV9; cdr3_nt: TGTGCCAGCAGCCCCCAACCAGGGGGGTTAGAGACCCAGTACTTC; cdr3_aa: CASSPQPGGLETQYF
j_call: TRBJ1-4; clone_size: NA; d_call: NA; v_call: TRBV19; cdr3_nt: TGTGCCAGTAGTATATCAGGGTCGGGTGAAAAACTGTTTTTT; cdr3_aa: CASSISGSGEKLFF
j_call: TRBJ2-2; clone_size: NA; d_call: NA; v_call: TRBV11-2; cdr3_nt: TGTGCCAGCAGCTATACAGGGAGCACCTGGGAGCTGTTTTTT; cdr3_aa: CASSYTGSTWELFF
j_call: TRBJ2-5; clone_size: NA; d_call: TRBD2; v_call: TRBV10-3; cdr3_nt: TGTGCCATCAGTGAAGAACTAGCGGGGTCTGAGACCCAGTACTTC; cdr3_aa: CAISEELAGSETQYF
j_call: TRBJ1-2; clone_size: NA; d_call: NA; v_call: TRBV28; cdr3_nt: TGTGCCAGCAGTTTAGCCCGACAGGTGGATGGCTACACCTTC; cdr3_aa: CASSLARQVDGYTF
j_call: TRBJ1-6; clone_size: NA; d_call: TRBD1; v_call: TRBV4-1; cdr3_nt: TGCGCCAGCAGCCAGAGACAGGGGGGAACACCCCTCCACTTT; cdr3_aa: CASSQRQGGTPLHF
j_call: TRBJ1-4; clone_size: NA; d_call: NA; v_call: TRBV2; cdr3_nt: TGTGCCAGCAACTCGTTTGCAACTAATGAAAAACTGTTTTTT; cdr3_aa: CASNSFATNEKLFF
j_call: TRBJ2-3; clone_size: NA; d_call: NA; v_call: TRBV18; cdr3_nt: TGTGCCAGCTCACTCGACTTAGAGATCACAGATACGCAGTATTTT; cdr3_aa: CASSLDLEITDTQYF
j_call: TRBJ1-6; clone_size: once; d_call: TRBD1; v_call: TRBV19; cdr3_nt: TGTGCCAGTAGTACGACAGGGGTTTCACCCCTCCACTTT; cdr3_aa: CASSTTGVSPLHF
j_call: TRBJ1-1; clone_size: NA; d_call: NA; v_call: TRBV4-3; cdr3_nt: TGCGCCAGCGGAGGAGGGGAAGGTGAAGCTTTCTTT; cdr3_aa: CASGGGEGEAFF
j_call: TRBJ1-2; clone_size: NA; d_call: NA; v_call: TRBV2; cdr3_nt: TGTGCCAGCAGCCTTACAAGAAACTATGGCTACACCTTC; cdr3_aa: CASSLTRNYGYTF
j_call: TRBJ1-1; clone_size: NA; d_call: TRBD1; v_call: TRBV2; cdr3_nt: TGTGCCAGCATTTACAGGGGGAACACTGAAGCTTTCTTT; cdr3_aa: CASIYRGNTEAFF
j_call: TRBJ1-5; clone_size: few; d_call: NA; v_call: TRBV7-8; cdr3_nt: TGTGCCAGCAGCTTAGTTTCGCAGTGGGCAAGCAATCAGCCCCAGCATTTT; cdr3_aa: CASSLVSQWASNQPQHF
j_call: TRBJ1-4; clone_size: few; d_call: NA; v_call: TRBV28; cdr3_nt: TGTGCCAGCAAAGGAGGGTGGGGGGGTGAAAAACTGTTTTTT; cdr3_aa: CASKGGWGGEKLFF
j_call: TRBJ2-1; clone_size: NA; d_call: TRBD1; v_call: TRBV6-1; cdr3_nt: TGTGCCAGCAGTCTTATCCCCACAGGGGTCAATGAGCAGTTCTTC; cdr3_aa: CASSLIPTGVNEQFF
j_call: TRBJ2-7; clone_size: NA; d_call: TRBD2; v_call: TRBV7-2; cdr3_nt: TGTGCCAGCAGCTTATCGGCGGGGGGGCACTACGAGCAGTACTTC; cdr3_aa: CASSLSAGGHYEQYF
j_call: TRBJ1-5; clone_size: NA; d_call: NA; v_call: TRBV27; cdr3_nt: TGTGCCAGCAGTTTAAGTGGGTTGGCAGGGGAGAGGCAGCCCCAGCATTTT; cdr3_aa: CASSLSGLAGERQPQHF
j_call: TRBJ2-2; clone_size: NA; d_call: TRBD2; v_call: TRBV2; cdr3_nt: TGTGCCAGCAGTGTAATGCTAGCGGGGATCGGGGAGCTGTTTTTT; cdr3_aa: CASSVMLAGIGELFF
j_call: TRBJ1-2; clone_size: NA; d_call: NA; v_call: TRBV28; cdr3_nt: TGTGCCAGCAGTCCCCCTAGGGGGTCCTATGGCTACACCTTC; cdr3_aa: CASSPPRGSYGYTF
j_call: TRBJ1-2; clone_size: NA; d_call: TRBD1; v_call: TRBV6-5; cdr3_nt: TGTGCCAGCAGTCAAGTAACAGGGGGCAGAGGCTACACCTTC; cdr3_aa: CASSQVTGGRGYTF
j_call: TRBJ2-2; clone_size: NA; d_call: TRBD2; v_call: TRBV6-1; cdr3_nt: TGTGCCAGCGGGACTAGCGGAACCGGGGAGCTGTTTTTT; cdr3_aa: CASGTSGTGELFF
j_call: TRBJ1-6; clone_size: NA; d_call: TRBD1; v_call: TRBV25-1; cdr3_nt: TGTGCCAGCAGTGAATACAGACAGGGGGCACCCCTCCACTTT; cdr3_aa: CASSEYRQGAPLHF
j_call: TRBJ1-5; clone_size: NA; d_call: NA; v_call: TRBV5-5; cdr3_nt: TGTGCCAGCAGCTTGTGGGACACCAATCAGCCCCAGCATTTT; cdr3_aa: CASSLWDTNQPQHF
j_call: TRBJ1-5; clone_size: NA; d_call: TRBD1; v_call: TRBV10-3; cdr3_nt: TGTGCCATCGGGGGGCAGGGGGGCCAGCCCCAGCATTTT; cdr3_aa: CAIGGQGGQPQHF
j_call: TRBJ2-7; clone_size: NA; d_call: TRBD1; v_call: TRBV15; cdr3_nt: TGTGCCACCAGCAGGGGGACAGGGGGCCCGTACGAGCAGTACTTC; cdr3_aa: CATSRGTGGPYEQYF
j_call: TRBJ2-7; clone_size: NA; d_call: NA; v_call: TRBV7-8; cdr3_nt: TGTGCCAGCAGCTTAGGTGTAGGAGGGGTCTCCTACGAGCAGTACTTC; cdr3_aa: CASSLGVGGVSYEQYF
j_call: TRBJ1-2; clone_size: NA; d_call: NA; v_call: TRBV18; cdr3_nt: TGTGCCAGCTCACCGGGAGATAACTATGGCTACACCTTC; cdr3_aa: CASSPGDNYGYTF
j_call: TRBJ1-2; clone_size: NA; d_call: NA; v_call: TRBV2; cdr3_nt: TGTGCCAGCACCGGGGGGGTTTCTAACTATGGCTACACCTTC; cdr3_aa: CASTGGVSNYGYTF
j_call: TRBJ2-5; clone_size: NA; d_call: TRBD2; v_call: TRBV5-1; cdr3_nt: TGCGCCAGCAGAAGGGGAGCGGGGGGTCCTCAAGAGACCCAGTACTTC; cdr3_aa: CASRRGAGGPQETQYF
j_call: TRBJ1-6; clone_size: NA; d_call: NA; v_call: TRBV25-1; cdr3_nt: TGTGCCAGCAGTCGGGGTTCCTATAATTCACCCCTCCACTTT; cdr3_aa: CASSRGSYNSPLHF
j_call: TRBJ1-1; clone_size: few; d_call: TRBD1; v_call: TRBV9; cdr3_nt: TGTGCCAGCAGCGGACAGGGAGCTTTTGAAGCTTTCTTT; cdr3_aa: CASSGQGAFEAFF
j_call: TRBJ2-3; clone_size: once; d_call: NA; v_call: TRBV28; cdr3_nt: TGTGCCAGCAGTCCCCCGGGGAGCACAGATACGCAGTATTTT; cdr3_aa: CASSPPGSTDTQYF
j_call: TRBJ1-6; clone_size: NA; d_call: TRBD1; v_call: TRBV7-3; cdr3_nt: TGTGCCAGCAGCTCCCAGGGGGCAGCTTATAATTCACCCCTCCACTTT; cdr3_aa: CASSSQGAAYNSPLHF
j_call: TRBJ2-7; clone_size: once; d_call: NA; v_call: TRBV5-4; cdr3_nt: TGTGCCAGCAGCTTGGCAGGGCAGGGCGGACAGTGCCATTTC; cdr3_aa: CASSLAGQGGQCHF
j_call: TRBJ2-6; clone_size: NA; d_call: NA; v_call: TRBV15; cdr3_nt: TGTGCCACCAGCACCCGTCTCTCTGGGGCCAACGTCCTGACTTTC; cdr3_aa: CATSTRLSGANVLTF
j_call: TRBJ1-2; clone_size: NA; d_call: NA; v_call: TRBV6-6; cdr3_nt: TGTGCCAGCAGTTACACGGACTATGGCTACACCTTC; cdr3_aa: CASSYTDYGYTF
j_call: TRBJ2-6; clone_size: few; d_call: TRBD1; v_call: TRBV7-3; cdr3_nt: TGTGCCAGCAGCTCAACAGGGGGCGCTGGGGCCAACGTCCTGACTTTC; cdr3_aa: CASSSTGGAGANVLTF
j_call: TRBJ1-1; clone_size: NA; d_call: NA; v_call: TRBV9; cdr3_nt: TGTGCCAGCAGCGTAGTCCCGGGGGGGAACACTGAAGCTTTCTTT; cdr3_aa: CASSVVPGGNTEAFF
j_call: TRBJ2-1; clone_size: NA; d_call: TRBD2; v_call: TRBV7-2; cdr3_nt: TGTGCCAGCAGCTCGGGGACTAGCGGGGGGGCCTACAATGAGCAGTTCTTC; cdr3_aa: CASSSGTSGGAYNEQFF
j_call: TRBJ1-3; clone_size: NA; d_call: NA; v_call: TRBV7-9; cdr3_nt: TGTGCCAGCAACCCGTGGGGCCGTGGAAACACCATATATTTT; cdr3_aa: CASNPWGRGNTIYF
j_call: TRBJ2-2; clone_size: NA; d_call: TRBD2; v_call: TRBV19; cdr3_nt: TGTGCCAGTAATCGTCTAGCGGGGGTCACCGGGGAGCTGTTTTTT; cdr3_aa: CASNRLAGVTGELFF
j_call: TRBJ2-1; clone_size: NA; d_call: NA; v_call: TRBV5-4; cdr3_nt: TGTGCCAGCAGCGTACCGACACCGAGCTCCTACAATGAGCAGTTCTTC; cdr3_aa: CASSVPTPSSYNEQFF
j_call: TRBJ2-5; clone_size: NA; d_call: NA; v_call: TRBV5-6; cdr3_nt: TGTGCCAGCAGCTTGCCAGGGAAAGAGACCCAGTACTTC; cdr3_aa: CASSLPGKETQYF
j_call: TRBJ1-1; clone_size: few; d_call: NA; v_call: TRBV5-4; cdr3_nt: TGTGCCAGCAGCTTAGATGTTGGGAGGGACACTGAAGCTTTCTTT; cdr3_aa: CASSLDVGRDTEAFF
j_call: TRBJ1-2; clone_size: once; d_call: TRBD1; v_call: TRBV7-2; cdr3_nt: TGTGCCAGCAGCTTAGAACAGGGGTCTGTCTATGGCTACACCTTC; cdr3_aa: CASSLEQGSVYGYTF